The TCR beta chain under discussion was sequenced for a study of T cell repertoires in cytomegalovirus infection (dated 2019 in TCRdb). Regarding the study in general: Peptide stimulations targeted recently identified HLA-C-restricted CMV epitopes, whose presentation resists viral immunomodulation, together with well-studied HLA-B-restricted epitopes. Donor HLA type was relevant to the analysis, as public TCR beta signatures indicated carriage of CMV infection together with the matching HLA type. What the authors observed across the whole study: In both this cohort and an independent cohort of some 370 donors, the cumulative frequency of public TCR beta family members distinguished carriers of CMV infection plus the relevant HLA type. The ex vivo response was dominated by HLA-C-restricted CMV-specific TCR beta clonotypes, which also provided the single most frequent clonotype in two of eight donors.

CDR1 SEHNR and CDR2 FQNEAQ were looked up in the germline V gene (reference sequence). The CDR3 runs 14 amino acids, cysteine and phenylalanine included. Kept here is only the CDR3 DNA, which spans 42 bases and is read in frame from base 1. V gives up 1 base and J gives up 10 bases, and the segment between their germline ends measures 17 bases. Sequenced on an Illumina HiSeq 1500. The public reads were quality trimmed at Q25 with fastp and then assembled into clones with MiXCR by TCRdb, keeping productive beta chains. Every distinct CDR3 protein forms one entry, paired with its most common genes and DNA. The sample table holds a few hundred thousand distinct CDR3 sequences, of which roughly 42% were seen once. The ten most abundant clones make up 48% of the sample. Points on this clonotype: It has no known antigen specificity. The input lacks base qualities; no much larger clone sits a single base away.

The treatment or condition label on this specimen signifies: in vitro stimulation with specific CMV peptide epitopes to enrich CMV-specific T cells. Sequenced material: cultured PBMCs, taken from culture after CMV antigen stimulation. This receptor was taken from a human donor in good health (CMV status not recorded). Some clones in this sample may be carry-over from other donors' samples. The chain is assembled from TRBV7-9 and TRBJ2-7; TRBD1 is perhaps the D gene, given 7 matching bases. Here is the DNA: TGTGCCAGCAGCTTAGGTGGAGACAGGGAGGACCAGTACTTC. This is translated as CASSLGGDREDQYF.